This T cell receptor (beta chain) is from a study of vaccination effects on CD4 cells after COVID-19. Study background: In the ViraFEST assay, antigen-specific CD4+ clonotypes were identified by expansion after peptide-pool stimulation. Wells of roughly 1.9 million PBMC each were grown with 7.5 to 10 IU/ml IL-2 and 8.5 to 10 ug/ml peptides.

Germline assignment: CDR1 ENHRY and CDR2 SYGVKD. The V end was cut by 8 bases, the J end by 1 base, with 12 bases between. The CDR3 is 13 residues long. The culture ran for approximately 11 days before CD4+ T cells were isolated. Among the vaccine recipients, none had a prior SARS-CoV-2 infection, and nucleocapsid antibodies were negative. IL-2 medium took the place of half the medium on both days 3 and 7. Using immunoSEQ multiplex PCR, the repertoire was profiled, and TCRdb retains in-frame clones only, with some absent. The sample contains some 27,000 clones, approximately 65% of which appear only once. In this sample, this clone turned up a few times. Its antigen is currently unknown.

This chain links TRBV10-3 with TRBJ2-7; D is perhaps TRBD2 (5 bases). Sequencing used CD4+ T cells from PBMCs cultured without peptide, obtained before COVID-19 vaccination. This TCR came from a human donor who received a COVID-19 vaccine. The chain's CDR3 is CAIAKEGSYEQYF. DNA of the CDR3: TGTGCCATCGCCAAAGAGGGATCCTACGAGCAGTACTTC.